The 18 T cell receptor beta chains given below trace back to one sample, sequenced in a study of blood T cells in healthy people across ages. With a J-beta primer mix and a sample-barcoded 5' primer, a second PCR ran about 7 to 12 cycles. One entry per CDR3 protein results from TCRdb running MiXCR on the 5' RACE reads. The table lists roughly 1,700,000 distinct CDR3 sequences, 28% of them singletons. Material for sequencing was blood. Receptor source: a woman aged 25 to 39 in good health.

This clonotype was picked up a small number of times. A much larger clone differs by one base, so this may be a read error. The chain carries TRBV7-2 and TRBJ2-5; D ambiguous. CDR1 is SGHTA and CDR2 is FQGNSA in the germline V gene. CDR3 length: 13 amino acids. V was trimmed by 2 bases and J by 11 bases, leaving 15 bases between them. CDR3 DNA sequence: TGTGCCAGCAGCTTACAAGTAGGATACAAGCAGTACTTC. Its translation: CASSLQVGYKQYF. Combining the CDR3 with reference TRBV7-2 and TRBJ2-5 gives the whole variable domain GAGVSQSPSNKVTEKGKDVELRCDPISGHTALYWYRQSLGQGLEFLIYFQGNSAPDKSGLPSDRFSAERTGGSVSTLTIQRTQQEDSAVYLCASSLQVGYKQYFGPGTRLLVL.

This clonotype has a count of ten or more. The rearrangement joins TRBV4-1 to TRBJ2-1; D perhaps matches TRBD2 (6 bases). From germline, CDR1 is MGHRA and CDR2 YSYEKL. V dropped 1 base and J dropped 10 bases, with 11 bases sitting between them. The CDR3 is 13 amino acids. The CDR3 loop reads CASSQGQGGEQFF. CDR3 nucleotides: TGCGCCAGCAGCCAAGGCCAGGGAGGCGAGCAGTTCTTC.

The chain is built from TRBV5-1 and TRBJ2-7; 9 bases match TRBD2. This CDR3 has 19 residues. V dropped 3 bases and J dropped 5; count of bases not matched to a gene: 21. The germline V gene encodes CDR1 SGHRS and CDR2 YFSETQ. In DNA, the CDR3 is TGCGCCAGCAGCTATTTCCTACAGGGTGCTAGCGGGACCAGCCACGAGCAGTACTTC. This gives the protein CASSYFLQGASGTSHEQYF.

This clonotype showed up many times. The chain has TRBV10-3 and TRBJ2-5, with 7 positions matching TRBD1. The V and J ends lost 10 bases and 2 bases, in that order; junction bases with no gene match: 10. The CDR3 runs to 14 residues. Germline CDR1 is ENHRY and CDR2 is SYGVKD. The CDR3 DNA reads TGTGCCACCAAACCCGGGACAGTTCAAGAGACCCAGTACTTC. It specifies CATKPGTVQETQYF.

V usage is TRBV28 and J usage is TRBJ2-3, with 10 bases matching TRBD1. V shed 3 bases and J 6 bases; nucleotides not matched to a gene: 9. CDR1 MDHEN and CDR2 SYDVKM come from the germline V gene. The CDR3 contains 16 residues. The CDR3 reads CASSFLAGQGRDTQYF. The CDR3 DNA reads TGTGCCAGCAGTTTTCTCGCGGGACAGGGGAGGGATACGCAGTATTTT. Using reference TRBV28 and TRBJ2-3 for the parts outside the CDR3, the full variable domain is DVKVTQSSRYLVKRTGEKVFLECVQDMDHENMFWYRQDPGLGLRLIYFSYDVKMKEKGDIPEGYSVSREKKERFSLILESASTNQTSMYLCASSFLAGQGRDTQYFGPGTRLTVL.

This clonotype was seen at least ten times. This chain joins TRBV20-1 and TRBJ2-5, with D perhaps TRBD1 or TRBD2 (5 bases each). The ends were cut back, 4 bases at V and 4 bases at J, with 16 bases in the middle. The CDR3 totals 14 residues. The germline V gene has CDR1 DFQATT and CDR2 SNEGSKA (reference sequence). The CDR3 nucleotides read TGCAGTGCTACGACAGTGGAGGTAATAGAGACCCAGTACTTC. Amino acid sequence: CSATTVEVIETQYF.

The chain combines TRBV30 with TRBJ2-1, with TRBD1 identical over 8 bases. This CDR3 is built from 14 residues. V lost 4 bases and J lost 8; bases outside the gene matches: 10. CDR1 and CDR2 (germline): GTSNPN, SVGIG (reference sequence). The DNA of the CDR3 is TGTGCCTGGACGTTAGGACAGGGCCCGGATGAGCAGTTCTTC. As protein: CAWTLGQGPDEQFF.

This clonotype was detected ten times or more. The chain is built from TRBV4-2 and TRBJ1-2, with D perhaps matching TRBD1 (5 bases). The V and J ends lost 0 bases and 6 bases respectively, with 11 bases between them. Germline-derived CDR1 and CDR2 are LGHNA and YNFKEQ. The CDR3 spans 14 residues. CDR3: CASSQDPVGDGYTF. CDR3 DNA sequence: TGTGCCAGCAGCCAAGATCCGGTAGGGGATGGCTACACCTTC.

This clonotype was observed a handful of times. V usage is TRBV12-3 or TRBV12-4 and J usage is TRBJ2-3, with 12 bases identical to TRBD2. J lost 4 bases, V lost 3 bases, and 8 bases had no gene match. This CDR3 is built from 17 residues. CDR3 sequence reads: CASSLVLAGGLADTQYF. DNA of the CDR3: TGTGCCAGCAGTTTGGTCCTAGCGGGGGGGCTCGCAGATACGCAGTATTTT.

The chain has TRBV2 and TRBJ1-4; 8 bases line up with TRBD1. Per the germline V gene, CDR1 is SNHLY and CDR2 is FYNNEI. The CDR3 is 13 amino acids. The CDR3 sequence is CASGQGAEEKLFF. In DNA, the CDR3 is TGTGCTAGCGGCCAGGGGGCCGAAGAAAAACTGTTTTTT.

CDR3 residues: CSASGLAGGTDTQYF. Here the CDR3 DNA reads TGCAGTGCTAGTGGGCTAGCGGGAGGCACAGATACGCAGTATTTT. V usage is TRBV20-1 and J usage is TRBJ2-3; 10 bases fit TRBD2. With 3 bases clipped from V and 1 base from J, the junction kept 4 bases outside the gene matches. From germline, CDR1 is DFQATT and CDR2 SNEGSKA (reference sequence). The CDR3 consists of 15 residues.

In this sample, this clonotype turned up many times. The J gene is TRBJ2-3, the V gene TRBV24-1; D call uncertain. Looked up from germline, CDR1 is KGHDR and CDR2 is SFDVKD. Trimming cost V 3 bases and J 9 bases, with 18 bases left between them. CDR3 length equals 15 residues. For the CDR3, the DNA is TGTGCCACCAGTGATCAGGACCACCACGATGGCACGCAGTATTTT. Protein product: CATSDQDHHDGTQYF.

This clonotype was seen more than once but under ten times. The V gene is TRBV12-3 or TRBV12-4, the J gene TRBJ2-1; D might be TRBD1 or TRBD2, each matching 5 bases. Deletions cut 3 bases from V and 10 bases from J, with 13 bases between. The CDR3 has 13 residues. The CDR3 here is CASSFDSPGEQFF. DNA for the CDR3: TGTGCCAGCAGTTTCGACAGCCCGGGAGAGCAGTTCTTC.

This clonotype showed up many times. The V gene is TRBV29-1, the J gene TRBJ2-5; D gene unclear. The V end lost 4 bases, the J end lost 5 bases, and 11 bases lay between the germline ends. This CDR3 region has 12 residues. Per the germline V gene, CDR1 is SQVTM and CDR2 is ANQGSEA. The CDR3 loop is CSVAWARETQYF. CDR3 DNA sequence: TGCAGCGTTGCGTGGGCGAGGGAGACCCAGTACTTC.

The chain has TRBV20-1 and TRBJ2-1; D might be TRBD2 (5 bases). Germline V gene lookup returns CDR1 DFQATT and CDR2 SNEGSKA (reference sequence). CDR3 length: 15 residues. Trimming stripped 3 bases from V and 0 bases from J, with 12 bases between. The CDR3 coding sequence is TGCAGTGCTAGTCCGCTAGCCAACTCCTACAATGAGCAGTTCTTC. Translated, it gives CSASPLANSYNEQFF.

With regard to this clonotype: An end of the junction does not agree with germline; a read error may underlie this. The V gene is TRBV27, the J gene TRBJ2-3, with 9 bases matching TRBD2. The CDR3 covers 14 residues. Germline CDR1 reads MNHEY; CDR2 reads SMNVEV (reference sequence). The CDR3 nucleotides read TGTGCCAGCAGTCCTAGCGGGATCACATATACGCAGTATTTT. Its translation: CASSPSGITYTQYF.

This clonotype was seen a handful of times. The chain has TRBV24-1 and TRBJ1-2, with D perhaps TRBD1 (5 bases). Between the trimmed V and J ends, which lost 4 bases and 4 bases, there was a span of 15 bases. This CDR3 comprises 15 residues. Germline loops: CDR1 KGHDR, CDR2 SFDVKD. The CDR3 region has the DNA TGTGCCACCAGTGAGTCGGGACGCCATATCTATGGCTACACCTTC. Its translation: CATSESGRHIYGYTF.

This clonotype was observed a handful of times. The V call is TRBV20-1, the J call TRBJ2-5; D might be TRBD1 (6 bases). The DNA end is a closer match to TRBJ2-7, so the J assignment may be wrong. There are 12 residues in the CDR3. Per the germline V gene, CDR1 is DFQATT and CDR2 is SNEGSKA (reference sequence). Here the CDR3 reads CSVTGKTHEQYF. In DNA, the CDR3 is TGCAGCGTAACAGGGAAAACCCACGAGCAGTACTTC.